This T cell receptor beta chain was obtained from a study of cytomegalovirus exposure and HLA in healthy donors. General observations from the study: Specificity for CMV antigens was confirmed in vitro for a few of the CMV-associated chains. Within the 100 to 150 validation repertoires, first-cohort TCR clusters tended to co-occur, according to a later analysis. Researchers catalogued under 200 TCR beta chains as cytomegalovirus-associated.

Donors came from a validation cohort of approximately 110 subjects, distinct from the first 666-subject cohort. Clones were sequenced by immunoSEQ multiplex PCR, and TCRdb holds only the in-frame ones, with some missing. This sample yields about 120,000 clones, of which 89% are seen a single time; 1% to 1.5% belongs to the top ten. To note about this clone: What it binds is not known.

In germline, CDR1 is MNHEY, CDR2 SMNVEV (reference sequence). This CDR3 spans 18 amino acids. J gave up 4 bases and V 2 bases, and 14 bases lay outside the gene matches. This TCR was recovered from a woman under 30 in good health and CMV-seronegative. This sequence joins TRBV27 and TRBJ1-3, with 7 bases fitting TRBD1. The sample was PBMCs. This CDR3 reads CASSLRQGGTSPGNTIYF. In DNA, the CDR3 is TGTGCCAGCAGTTTACGGCAGGGGGGCACGTCTCCCGGAAACACCATATATTTT.